The T cell receptor (beta chain) under discussion was sequenced for a study of human T cells and chemical hapten exposure. Whole-study results and caveats: Expanded TCR counts at PT1 went up together with patch test score, a positive correlation.

Worth noting for this clonotype: Its cognate antigen is unknown.

Unique molecular identifiers were attached to individual cDNA molecules during library preparation. Per the original methods: A per-sample median of around 91,000 TCRs was observed, with counts ranging from about 20,000 to 690,600. TCRdb re-called the RACE reads through MiXCR, storing one row per CDR3 protein. None of the V and J calls come from the authors' own analysis; TCRdb made them. The table has about 40,000 distinct CDR3 sequences, roughly 3.3% seen once; the top ten hold about 7.4%. Time point described: patch test 2, 6 weeks after DPC sensitization. Stated treatment: therapeutic diphenylcyclopropenone sensitization with weekly scalp DPC. Blood sampling occurred before each patch-test application. The CDR3 consists of 16 residues. Germline loops: CDR1 SQVTM, CDR2 ANQGSEA. J was trimmed by 5 bases and V by 4 bases; bases with no gene match: 13.

Source: whole blood, taken in connection with sensitization to the hapten diphenylcyclopropenone (DPC). The chain combines TRBV29-1 with TRBJ2-1; TRBD2 matches 8 bases. The clonotype originates from a man aged 40-49 years with alopecia areata. Some clones in this sample may be carry-over from other donors' samples. The CDR3 sequence is CSVAGVHGGANNEQFF. The CDR3 region has the DNA TGCAGCGTTGCTGGGGTACACGGGGGGGCGAACAATGAGCAGTTCTTC.